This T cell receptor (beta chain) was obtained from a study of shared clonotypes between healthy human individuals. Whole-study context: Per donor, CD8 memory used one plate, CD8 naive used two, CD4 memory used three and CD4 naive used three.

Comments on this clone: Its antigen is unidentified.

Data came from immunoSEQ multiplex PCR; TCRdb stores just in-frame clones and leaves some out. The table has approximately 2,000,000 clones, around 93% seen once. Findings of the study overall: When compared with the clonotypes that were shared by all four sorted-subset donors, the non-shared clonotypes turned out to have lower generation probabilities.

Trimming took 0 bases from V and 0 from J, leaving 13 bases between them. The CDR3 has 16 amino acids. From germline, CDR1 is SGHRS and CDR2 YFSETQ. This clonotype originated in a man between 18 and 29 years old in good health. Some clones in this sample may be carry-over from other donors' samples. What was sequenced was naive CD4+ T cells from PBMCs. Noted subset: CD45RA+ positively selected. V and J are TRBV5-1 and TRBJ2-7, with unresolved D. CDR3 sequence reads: CASSLETASSSYEQYF. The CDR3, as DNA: TGCGCCAGCAGCTTGGAAACAGCCTCAAGCTCCTACGAGCAGTACTTC.